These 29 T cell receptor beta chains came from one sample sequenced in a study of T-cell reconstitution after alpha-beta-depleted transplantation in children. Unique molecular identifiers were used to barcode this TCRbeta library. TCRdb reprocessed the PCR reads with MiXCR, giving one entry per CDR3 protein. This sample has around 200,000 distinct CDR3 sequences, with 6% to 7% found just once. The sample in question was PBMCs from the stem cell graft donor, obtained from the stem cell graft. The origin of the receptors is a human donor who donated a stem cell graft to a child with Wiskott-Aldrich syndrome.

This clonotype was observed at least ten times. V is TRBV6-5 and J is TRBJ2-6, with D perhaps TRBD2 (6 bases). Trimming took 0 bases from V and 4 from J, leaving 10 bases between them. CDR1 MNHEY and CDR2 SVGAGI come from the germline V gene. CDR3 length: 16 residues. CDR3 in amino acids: CASSYSEGLGANVLTF. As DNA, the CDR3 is TGTGCCAGCAGTTACTCAGAGGGACTGGGGGCCAACGTCCTGACTTTC.

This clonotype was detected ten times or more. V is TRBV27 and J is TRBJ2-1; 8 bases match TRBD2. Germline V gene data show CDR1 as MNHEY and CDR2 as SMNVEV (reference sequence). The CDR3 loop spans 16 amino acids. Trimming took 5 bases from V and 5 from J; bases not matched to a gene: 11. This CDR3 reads CASSPPGLVSNNEQFF. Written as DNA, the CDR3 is TGTGCCAGCAGTCCCCCGGGACTAGTAAGCAACAATGAGCAGTTCTTC.

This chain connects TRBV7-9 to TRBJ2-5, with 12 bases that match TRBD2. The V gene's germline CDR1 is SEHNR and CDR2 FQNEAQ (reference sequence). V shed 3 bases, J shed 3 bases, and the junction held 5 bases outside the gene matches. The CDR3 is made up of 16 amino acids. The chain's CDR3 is CASSFRRLAGEETQYF. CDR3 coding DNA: TGTGCCAGCAGCTTCCGCCGACTAGCGGGGGAAGAGACCCAGTACTTC.

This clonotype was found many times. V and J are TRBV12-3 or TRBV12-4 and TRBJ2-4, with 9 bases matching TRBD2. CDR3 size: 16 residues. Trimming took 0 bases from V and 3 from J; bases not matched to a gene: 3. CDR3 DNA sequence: TGTGCCAGCAGTTTAGCGCTACTAGCGGGCAAAAACATTCAGTACTTC. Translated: CASSLALLAGKNIQYF.

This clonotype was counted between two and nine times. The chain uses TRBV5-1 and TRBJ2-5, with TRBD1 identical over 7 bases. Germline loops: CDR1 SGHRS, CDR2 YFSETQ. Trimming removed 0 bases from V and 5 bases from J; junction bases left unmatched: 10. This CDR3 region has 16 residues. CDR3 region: CASSLDGQGVGETQYF. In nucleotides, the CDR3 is TGCGCCAGCAGCTTGGACGGGCAGGGGGTCGGGGAGACCCAGTACTTC.

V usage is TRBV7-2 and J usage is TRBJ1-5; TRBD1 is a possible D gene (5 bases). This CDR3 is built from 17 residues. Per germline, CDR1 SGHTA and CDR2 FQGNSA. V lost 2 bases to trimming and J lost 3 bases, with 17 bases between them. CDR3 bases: TGTGCCAGCAGCTTATGGGGTTCGGGGCCATACAATCAGCCCCAGCATTTT. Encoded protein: CASSLWGSGPYNQPQHF.

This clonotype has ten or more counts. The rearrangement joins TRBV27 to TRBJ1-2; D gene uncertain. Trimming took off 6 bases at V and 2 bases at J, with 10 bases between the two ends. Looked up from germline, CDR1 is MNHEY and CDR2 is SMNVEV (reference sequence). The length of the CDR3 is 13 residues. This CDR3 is CASRIGRNYGYTF. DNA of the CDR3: TGTGCCAGCAGAATTGGGAGAAACTATGGCTACACCTTC.

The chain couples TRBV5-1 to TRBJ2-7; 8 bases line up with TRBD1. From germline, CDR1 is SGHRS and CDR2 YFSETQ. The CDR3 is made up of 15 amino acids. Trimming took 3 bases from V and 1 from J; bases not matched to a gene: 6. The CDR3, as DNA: TGCGCCAGCAGCTCCGGACAGGGCGCATCCTACGAGCAGTACTTC. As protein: CASSSGQGASYEQYF.

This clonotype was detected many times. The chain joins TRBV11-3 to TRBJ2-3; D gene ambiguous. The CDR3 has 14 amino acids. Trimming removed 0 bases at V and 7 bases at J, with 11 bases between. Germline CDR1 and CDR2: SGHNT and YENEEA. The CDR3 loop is CASSLESAGNTQYF. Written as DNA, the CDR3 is TGTGCCAGCAGCTTAGAGTCAGCAGGAAATACGCAGTATTTT.

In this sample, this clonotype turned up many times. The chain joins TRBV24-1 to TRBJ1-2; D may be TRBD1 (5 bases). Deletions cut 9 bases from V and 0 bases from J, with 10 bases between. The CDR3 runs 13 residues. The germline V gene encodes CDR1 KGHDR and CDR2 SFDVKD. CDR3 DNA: TGTGCCACCTCCGACAGAGCTAACTATGGCTACACCTTC. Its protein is CATSDRANYGYTF.

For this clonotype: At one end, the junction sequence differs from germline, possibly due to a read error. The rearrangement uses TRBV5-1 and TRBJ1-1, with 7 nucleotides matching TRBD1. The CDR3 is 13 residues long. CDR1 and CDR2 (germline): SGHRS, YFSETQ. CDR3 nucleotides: TGCGCCAGCAGCCCGGACAGGAACACTGTAGCTTTCTTT. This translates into CASSPDRNTVAFF.

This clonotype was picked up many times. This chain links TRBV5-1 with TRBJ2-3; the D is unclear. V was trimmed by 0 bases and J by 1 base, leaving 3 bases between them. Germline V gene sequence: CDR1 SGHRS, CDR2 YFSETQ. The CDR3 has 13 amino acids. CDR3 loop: CASSLVGTDTQYF. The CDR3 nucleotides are TGCGCCAGCAGCTTGGTAGGCACAGATACGCAGTATTTT.

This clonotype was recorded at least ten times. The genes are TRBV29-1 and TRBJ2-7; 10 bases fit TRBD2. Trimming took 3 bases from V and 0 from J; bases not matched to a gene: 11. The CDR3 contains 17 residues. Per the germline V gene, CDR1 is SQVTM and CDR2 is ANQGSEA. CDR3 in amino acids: CSVEGLAGDPSSYEQYF. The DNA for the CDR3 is TGCAGCGTTGAGGGCCTAGCGGGAGATCCGAGCTCCTACGAGCAGTACTTC.

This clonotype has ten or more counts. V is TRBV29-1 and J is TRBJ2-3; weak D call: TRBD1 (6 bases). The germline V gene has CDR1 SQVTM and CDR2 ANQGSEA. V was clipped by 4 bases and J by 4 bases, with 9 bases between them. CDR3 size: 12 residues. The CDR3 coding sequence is TGCAGCGTTGTGGGGGCCGCAGATACGCAGTATTTT. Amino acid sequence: CSVVGAADTQYF.

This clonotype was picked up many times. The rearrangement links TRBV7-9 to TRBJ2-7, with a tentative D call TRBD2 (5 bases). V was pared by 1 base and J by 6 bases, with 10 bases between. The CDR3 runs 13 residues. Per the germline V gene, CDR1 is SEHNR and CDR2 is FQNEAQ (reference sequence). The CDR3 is CASSLVFGGEQYF. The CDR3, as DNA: TGTGCCAGCAGCTTAGTTTTCGGAGGCGAGCAGTACTTC.

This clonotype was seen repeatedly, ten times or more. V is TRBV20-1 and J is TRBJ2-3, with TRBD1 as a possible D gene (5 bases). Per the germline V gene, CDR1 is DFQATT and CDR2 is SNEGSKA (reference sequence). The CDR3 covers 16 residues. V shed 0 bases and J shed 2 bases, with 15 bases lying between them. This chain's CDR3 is CSARDFNKGYTDTQYF. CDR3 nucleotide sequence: TGCAGTGCTAGAGATTTTAACAAGGGGTACACAGATACGCAGTATTTT.

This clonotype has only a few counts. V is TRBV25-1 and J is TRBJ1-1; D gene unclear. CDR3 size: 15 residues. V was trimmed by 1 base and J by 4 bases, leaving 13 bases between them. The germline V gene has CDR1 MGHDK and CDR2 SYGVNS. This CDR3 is CASSEWSSGGTEAFF. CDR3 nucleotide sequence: TGTGCCAGCAGTGAATGGTCCTCAGGAGGCACTGAAGCTTTCTTT. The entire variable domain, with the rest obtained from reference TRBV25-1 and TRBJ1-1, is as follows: EADIYQTPRYLVIGTGKKITLECSQTMGHDKMYWYQQDPGMELHLIHYSYGVNSTEKGDLSSESTVSRIRTEHFPLTLESARPSHTSQYLCASSEWSSGGTEAFFGQGTRLTVV.

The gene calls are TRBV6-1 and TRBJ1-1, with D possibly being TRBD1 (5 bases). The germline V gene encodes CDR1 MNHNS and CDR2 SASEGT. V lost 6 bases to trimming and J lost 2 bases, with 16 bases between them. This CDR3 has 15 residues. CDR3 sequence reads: CASRPAGSENTEAFF. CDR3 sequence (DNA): TGTGCCAGCAGGCCTGCAGGGAGTGAAAACACTGAAGCTTTCTTT.

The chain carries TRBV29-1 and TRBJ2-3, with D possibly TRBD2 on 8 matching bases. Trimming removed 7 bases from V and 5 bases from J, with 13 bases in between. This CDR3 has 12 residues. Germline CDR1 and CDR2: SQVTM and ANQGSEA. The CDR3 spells CSAGRDRDTQYF. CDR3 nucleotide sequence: TGCAGCGCCGGGAGGGACAGAGATACGCAGTATTTT.

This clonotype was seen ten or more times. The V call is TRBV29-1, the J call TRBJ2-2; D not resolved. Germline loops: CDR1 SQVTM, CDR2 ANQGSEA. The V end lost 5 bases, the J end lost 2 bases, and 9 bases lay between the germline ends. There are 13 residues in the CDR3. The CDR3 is CSVLAHNTGELFF. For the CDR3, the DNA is TGCAGCGTTTTGGCTCATAACACCGGGGAGCTGTTTTTT.

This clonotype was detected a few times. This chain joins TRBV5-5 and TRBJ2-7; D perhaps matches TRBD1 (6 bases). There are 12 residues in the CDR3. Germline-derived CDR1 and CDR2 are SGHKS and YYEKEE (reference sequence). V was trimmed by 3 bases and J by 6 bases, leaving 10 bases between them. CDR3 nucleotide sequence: TGTGCCAGCAGCTCCGACAGGCCCGAGCAGTACTTC. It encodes CASSSDRPEQYF.

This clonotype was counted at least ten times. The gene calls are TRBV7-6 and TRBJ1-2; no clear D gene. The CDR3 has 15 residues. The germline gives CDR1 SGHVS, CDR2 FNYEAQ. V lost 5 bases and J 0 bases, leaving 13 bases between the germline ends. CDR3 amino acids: CASSATGGTNYGYTF. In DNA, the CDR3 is TGTGCCAGCAGCGCCACGGGAGGGACTAACTATGGCTACACCTTC.

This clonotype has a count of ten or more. This chain's CDR3 is CATSDGWYNEQFF. Here the CDR3 DNA reads TGTGCCACCAGTGATGGGTGGTACAATGAGCAGTTCTTC. V and J are TRBV24-1 and TRBJ2-1; D is undetermined. From germline, CDR1 is KGHDR and CDR2 SFDVKD. Trimming left V 3 bases short and J 4 bases short, with 6 bases between. This CDR3 is built from 13 residues.

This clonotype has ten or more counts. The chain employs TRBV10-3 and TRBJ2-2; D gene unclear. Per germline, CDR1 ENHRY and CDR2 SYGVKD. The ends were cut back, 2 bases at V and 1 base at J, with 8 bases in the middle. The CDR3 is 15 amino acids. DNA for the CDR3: TGTGCCATCAGTGAGCTAGGCTGGAACACCGGGGAGCTGTTTTTT. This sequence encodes CAISELGWNTGELFF.

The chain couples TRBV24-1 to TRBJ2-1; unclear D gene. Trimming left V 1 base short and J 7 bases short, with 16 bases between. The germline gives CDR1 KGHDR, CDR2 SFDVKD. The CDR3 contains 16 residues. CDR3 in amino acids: CATSDLANFLANEQFF. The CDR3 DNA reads TGTGCCACCAGTGATTTAGCGAATTTCCTGGCAAATGAGCAGTTCTTC.

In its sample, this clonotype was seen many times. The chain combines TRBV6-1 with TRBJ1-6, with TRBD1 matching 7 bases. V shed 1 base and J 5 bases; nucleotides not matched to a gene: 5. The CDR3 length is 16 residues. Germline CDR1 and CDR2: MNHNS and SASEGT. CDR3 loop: CASSEERGHNNSPLHF. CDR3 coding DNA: TGTGCCAGCAGTGAAGAGAGGGGGCATAATAATTCACCCCTCCACTTT.

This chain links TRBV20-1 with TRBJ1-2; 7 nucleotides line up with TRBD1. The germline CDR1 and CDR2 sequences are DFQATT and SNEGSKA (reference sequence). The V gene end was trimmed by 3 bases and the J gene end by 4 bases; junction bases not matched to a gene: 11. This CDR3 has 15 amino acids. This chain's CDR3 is CSARGSLDRAYGYTF. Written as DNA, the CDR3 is TGCAGTGCTAGGGGGTCCCTAGACAGGGCCTATGGCTACACCTTC.

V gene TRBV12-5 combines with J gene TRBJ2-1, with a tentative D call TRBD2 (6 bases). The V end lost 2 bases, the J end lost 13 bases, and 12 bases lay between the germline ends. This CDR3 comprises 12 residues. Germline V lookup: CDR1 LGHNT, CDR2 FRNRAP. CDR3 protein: CASGLSGGGQFF. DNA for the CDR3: TGTGCTAGTGGTTTGTCCGGGGGAGGTCAGTTCTTC.

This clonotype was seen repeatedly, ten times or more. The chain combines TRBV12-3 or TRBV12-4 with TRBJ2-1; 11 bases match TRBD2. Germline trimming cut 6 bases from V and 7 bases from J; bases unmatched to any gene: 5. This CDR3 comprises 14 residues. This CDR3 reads CASRGTSGENEQFF. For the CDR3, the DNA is TGTGCCAGCAGAGGGACTAGCGGCGAGAATGAGCAGTTCTTC.